This T cell receptor beta chain emerged from a study of cytomegalovirus exposure and HLA in healthy donors (dated by TCRdb to 2015 to 2018). A note on the overall study: An earlier analysis of approximately 600 of the donors reported about 290 Gb of sequence data and 117 million unique TCR beta sequences from about 179 million T cells. The study was designed to test whether signatures of past pathogen exposure could be identified by cataloging public T cell receptors. Of the roughly 420 genotyped donors, 70% to 90% were placed in the genetic ancestry cluster associated with self-reported Caucasian donors. Because of strong linkage in the cohort, five DR-DQ haplotypes were treated as single units for association and clustering. An earlier analysis of 500 to 750 of the donors applied high-throughput TCR beta sequencing to assess whether each TCR beta V gene segment acted as functional or pseudogenic. Rather than using new phenotypic data, the later analysis identified candidate immune exposures from TCR beta sequences and from how often those sequences occurred across donors. Besides the first cohort of hundreds of subjects, a separate validation cohort made up of 120 different subjects was used. Both class I and class II loci were covered by HLA typing, at four-digit resolution. Donor age, sex, ethnicity and CMV serostatus were collected together with the repertoire data. Using immunosequencing, the study profiled T cell repertoires from 500 to 800 subjects and related those repertoires to cytomegalovirus serostatus. Among about 400 genotyped donors of the cohort, an average of around 250,000 unique TCR beta nucleotide sequences was sequenced per donor, of which about 19% were non-productive. Approximately 300 gigabases of sequencing data and approximately 91 million unique TCR sequences made up an early release that covered fewer than 650 HLA-typed donors. In a later analysis, previously published TCR beta repertoires from about 670 donors were re-analyzed and high-resolution HLA genotyping was added so that TCR occurrence patterns could be studied. The number of typed donors differed by locus: about 620-640 for A, B, C, DRB1 and DQB1; 500 to 550 for DQA1; approximately 610 for DPA1; and around 470 for DPB1. Every discovery cohort repertoire had been produced on one sequencing platform. In a later genetic analysis, genome-wide SNP genotypes for about three fifths of the 666 donors were used, and that subset was treated as a discovery cohort. To predict cytomegalovirus infection status, the study combined high-throughput TCR immunosequencing, statistical association of individual TCRs with disease status, and machine learning. The paper as a whole reports these results and caveats: The only immune exposure information available for the cohort was CMV serostatus. This cohort had only TCR beta chains sequenced, and the lack of alpha or paired-chain data limited which features could be detected. In vitro tests confirmed that a few of the cytomegalovirus-associated TCR beta chains recognize cytomegalovirus antigens. A group of highly shared sequence variants was considered likely to be a technical artifact of the sequencing pipeline. The study gave a list of under 200 TCR beta chains associated with cytomegalovirus. In a later analysis, TCR association rates were found to vary across HLA loci, with the most associated TCRs seen for DRB1 alleles and the fewest for HLA-C alleles. In a later genetic analysis, a missense DCLRE1C variant was associated with V-gene and J-gene trimming of TCR beta chains, and the association was replicated in an independent cohort. When HLA alleles, especially DR and DQ, strongly co-occurred, TCR associations were difficult to assign to individual alleles. Across donors, most TCR sequences were observed very rarely, whereas some public TCRs were present in many individuals. A later analysis associated 15,000 or so TCR beta sequences with specific HLA alleles at a false discovery rate of 0.05. A further reported finding was that TCR beta sequences accurately predicted the HLA-A and HLA-B alleles for most subjects in the first cohort. Presence/absence analyses assumed roughly uniform sequencing depth across donors, an assumption that may not hold. Because HLA typing was missing for some donors at each locus, association tests included only the typed subset. The 87-base-pair reads could not distinguish some IMGT-functional V segments, including TRBV6-2 and TRBV6-3, so those segments were excluded. Correlated functional status among segregating V segments might reflect linkage disequilibrium, but an unknown experimental factor could not be ruled out. The authors suggested that the approach could potentially be extended to other disease states and immunological phenotypes. Compared with the roughly 700-donor mean, donors in an Asian-associated ancestry cluster had fewer N-insertions in productive TCRs, according to a later genetic analysis. A later analysis found that HLA-associated TCR beta chains were more clonally expanded and had lower generation probabilities than equally common non-associated chains. The classifier was reported to diagnose cytomegalovirus status with high specificity and sensitivity in both the original and validation cohorts. According to a later analysis, most CMV-associated TCR beta chains appeared to be HLA-restricted, and the HLA associations seemed to be driven largely by CMV exposure. In a later analysis, several top co-occurrence clusters were reported to appear linked to parvovirus B19, influenza, CMV and Epstein-Barr virus. In an earlier analysis of some 500 of the donors, most TCR beta V segments were observed in productive rearrangements about 87% or about 30% of the time, broadly matching IMGT annotations. Roughly 17 rarely observed V segments, including chromosome 9 orphons, were excluded from the earlier analysis of a few hundred of the donors because counts were too low.

Concerning this clone: Its specific antigen is unknown. No qualities accompany the bases; no much larger clone lies one base away.

CDR1 and CDR2 are read off the germline V gene as SGHTA and FQGNSA. Trimming takes 4 bases off V and 6 bases off J; junction bases not matched to a gene: 9. Including the terminal cysteine and phenylalanine, the CDR3 comprises 17 residues. CDR3 DNA only is kept here, 51 bases in frame from base 1. The library was produced with the immunoSEQ multiplex PCR assay. For the multiplex PCR, a mixture combining 60 forward primers for TCR Vbeta segments and 13 reverse primers for TCR Jbeta segments was used. Amplification of the CDR3 region of rearranged TCR beta genes was performed with a multiplex PCR assay on genomic DNA. On the Illumina HiSeq System, the amplified TCR beta libraries were sequenced as 87-base-pair reads. The study's processing was this. In a later analysis, 77 million or so unique TCR beta chains were counted across the 690 or so repertoires, and some 10 million of these chains were shared by at least two donors. To remove PCR and sequencing errors, raw reads were error-corrected and collapsed into unique sequences using a nearest-neighbor algorithm that merged closely related sequences. V, D and J gene segments were assigned by aligning CDR3 sequences to IMGT reference sequences. Each retained sequence needed at least a six-nucleotide match to both a V gene segment and a J gene segment. A rearrangement was called productive if the CDR3 had no stop codons and remained in frame with V and J, and every other rearrangement was called non-productive. CDR3 was defined by IMGT convention, running from the second conserved V-encoded cysteine to the conserved J-encoded phenylalanine. Sequences without an unambiguous match to a single V gene segment were excluded from the earlier analysis of several hundred of the donors. An earlier analysis of several hundred of the donors classified V segments as functional when productive rearrangements were above 56.7% and as segregating when the standard deviation between donors was above 5%. A statistical classification framework was built to diagnose cytomegalovirus status from the catalog of TCR beta chain sequences. V and J gene assignment, in a later analysis, came from comparing TCR nucleotide sequences with IMGT/GENE-DB human TR gene sequences. A later analysis assigned CDR3 sequences and most-parsimonious VDJ recombination scenarios with the TCRdist pipeline. In a later analysis, each TCR beta chain was defined by its CDR3 amino acid sequence together with its V-gene family, and reads without a unique V-gene family were excluded. A later analysis removed roughly 590 highly shared, low-generation-probability nucleotide sequences to deal with suspected cross-contamination and a sequencing artifact. A later analysis calculated a clonal expansion index for each public chain from normalized within-repertoire ranks of inferred template counts. A later analysis computed generation probabilities with a VDJ recombination model fitted to out-of-frame rearrangements, and checked the results against IGoR. Hypergeometric tests were used in a later analysis to score TCR-TCR, TCR-HLA and TCR-CMV co-occurrence, with a repertoire-size bias correction applied to the TCR pairs. To estimate false discovery rates, a later analysis permuted the HLA or CMV assignments 20 times. A later analysis grouped co-occurring TCRs with DBSCAN, adding TCRdist sequence similarity when clustering within HLA-allele-positive subsets. Co-occurrence clustering excluded repertoires with fewer than 30,000 or more than 120,000 public chains, plus five with anomalous nucleotide sharing. TCRdb obtained this table from immuneACCESS and retained in-frame rearrangements with V and J assigned. These tables miss some clones; where compared with another copy, unresolved V genes account for less than half of the shortfall, and the remainder is unexplained. That table is the source of V, J and clone size, and D and trimming were worked out from the DNA. This sample gives 150,000 to 200,000 clones in total; around 86% of them show up just once. The ten most abundant clones make up about 1.6% of the sample.

The cohort comprised some 730 healthy bone marrow donors. Cohort members were all nominally healthy when sampled, although unrecorded immune exposures were likely present. The donor tested CMV seronegative, placing the donor among the 350 or so seronegative members of the cohort. A peripheral blood sample was collected from each donor, and TCR beta sequencing was performed on peripheral blood mononuclear cells. The Qiagen DNeasy Blood Extraction Kit was used to extract genomic DNA from the blood cell samples. This chain joins TRBV7-2 to TRBJ2-4, and 13 junction bases match TRBD2. The sequencing input was PBMCs. This TCR was sampled from a man in his fifties or sixties in good health and CMV-seronegative. In nucleotides, the sequence is TGTGCCAGCAGCTATACTAGCGGGAGGGCCGAGGGAAACATTCAGTACTTC. Its protein is CASSYTSGRAEGNIQYF.